This T cell receptor (beta chain) originates from a study of blood T cell repertoires in COVID-19. Whole-study context: The cDNA or gDNA used as material had been derived from T cells, B-cell-depleted T cells, or PBMCs.

The data were produced by immunoSEQ multiplex PCR, yet TCRdb's version contains in-frame clones alone and is incomplete. The sample includes fewer than 400,000 clones, more than 85% of them seen just once. Clinical history as reported by participants underpinned cohort assignment. The CDR3 sequence is 18 residues long. The V segment lost 3 bases and the J segment 4 bases; nucleotides outside the gene matches: 14. The germline V gene encodes CDR1 KGHSH and CDR2 LQKENI. The sequencing input was PBMCs or T cells enriched from blood (not recorded which). The sequence was obtained from a woman in her 30s who had been exposed to COVID-19. The chain employs TRBV18 and TRBJ2-5; 10 bases line up with TRBD2. The CDR3 reads CASSPFVSSGGERETQYF. CDR3 DNA sequence: TGTGCCAGCTCACCCTTCGTCTCTAGCGGGGGAGAAAGAGAGACCCAGTACTTC. Full variable domain (outside the CDR3, taken from reference TRBV18 and TRBJ2-5): NAGVMQNPRHLVRRRGQEARLRCSPMKGHSHVYWYRQLPEEGLKFMVYLQKENIIDESGMPKERFSAEFPKEGPSILRIQQVVRGDSAAYFCASSPFVSSGGERETQYFGPGTRLLVL.